One sample yielded the 19 T cell receptor beta chains listed below, sequenced in a study of shared clonotypes between healthy human individuals (dated by TCRdb to between 2020 and 2021). The library was generated by the immunoSEQ multiplex PCR assay. TCRdb retrieved this table from immuneACCESS and kept in-frame rearrangements only. Not all clones are present; in checked studies, unresolved V genes account for under half, and no reason is known for the remainder. This sample holds 2 million to 2.5 million clones; nearly 97% were observed only once. Roughly 0.13% of the sample is held by the ten biggest clonotypes. The material sequenced was naive CD4+ T cells sorted from blood. In the paper's terms, the cell subset or site label means: CD45RA+ positively selected. Receptors were obtained from a man aged 18 to 29 in good health.

This CDR3 is CASTNTGPNIQYF. CDR3 sequence (DNA): TGTGCCAGCACCAATACAGGTCCCAACATTCAGTACTTC. The chain recombines TRBV6-5 with TRBJ2-4, with D tentatively TRBD1 (5 bases). Germline V gene sequence: CDR1 MNHEY, CDR2 SVGAGI. The CDR3 is made up of 13 amino acids. V lost 7 bases and J lost 7, with 14 bases in between.

This rearrangement joins TRBV2 to TRBJ1-5; D is ambiguous. Germline CDR1 and CDR2: SNHLY and FYNNEI. The CDR3 is 14 amino acids. Trimming cost V 3 bases and J 6 bases, with 12 bases left between them. The CDR3 protein is CASSENWVSQPQHF. The CDR3 DNA is TGTGCCAGCAGTGAGAATTGGGTTTCTCAGCCCCAGCATTTT.

In this sample, this clone turned up once. This chain links TRBV7-9 with TRBJ1-4; possible D gene TRBD1, 5 bases. Germline CDR1 and CDR2: SEHNR and FQNEAQ (reference sequence). The V and J ends lost 2 bases and 8 bases respectively, with 12 bases between them. CDR3 size: 14 residues. For the CDR3, the DNA is TGTGCCAGCAGCTTATCCAGGGACGGCGAAAAACTGTTTTTT. This encodes CASSLSRDGEKLFF.

The DNA for the CDR3 is TGCGCCAGCCAGGGTTTTCCTGGGGCCAACGTCCTGACTTTC. Translation gives CASQGFPGANVLTF. The V and J genes are TRBV10-2 and TRBJ2-6; possible D gene TRBD1, 5 bases. Trimming shortened V by 8 bases and J by 2 bases, and 10 bases separated the two germline ends. The germline V gene has CDR1 WSHSY and CDR2 SAAADI. The CDR3 loop spans 14 amino acids.

This clone was picked up one time. This chain uses TRBV6-5 with TRBJ2-3; TRBD2 aligns across 12 bases. V lost 5 bases to trimming and J lost 6 bases; unmatched junction nucleotides: 6. This CDR3 is built from 15 residues. Germline lookup yields CDR1 MNHEY and CDR2 SVGAGI. The CDR3 is CASSRWTSGIDTQYF. CDR3 DNA: TGTGCCAGCAGTCGTTGGACTAGCGGGATTGATACGCAGTATTTT.

CDR3: CASSFARGTDTQYF. CDR3 DNA: TGTGCCAGCAGCTTTGCCAGGGGGACAGATACGCAGTATTTT. The genes are TRBV11-2 and TRBJ2-3, with 7 bases matching TRBD1. This CDR3 comprises 14 residues. V lost 3 bases and J lost 3; bases outside the gene matches: 3. Germline CDR1 is SGHAT and CDR2 is FQNNGV.

The gene calls are TRBV10-2 and TRBJ1-1, with D tentatively TRBD1 (5 bases). This CDR3 comprises 15 residues. Germline-derived CDR1 and CDR2 are WSHSY and SAAADI. V lost 6 bases and J lost 2, with 16 bases in between. CDR3 region: CASSSKLTANTEAFF. For the CDR3, the DNA is TGCGCCAGCAGCTCCAAATTGACAGCTAACACTGAAGCTTTCTTT.

This chain uses TRBV5-1 with TRBJ2-2; D is undetermined. This CDR3 has 13 residues. V gave up 5 bases and J gave up 4 bases, with 9 bases separating them. Looked up from germline, CDR1 is SGHRS and CDR2 is YFSETQ. The CDR3 nucleotides are TGCGCCAGCAGTGTGGTGGGCACCGGGGAGCTGTTTTTT. Its protein is CASSVVGTGELFF.

For this clone: The same CDR3 can be traced to other DNA sequences in this sample. This chain connects TRBV6-5 to TRBJ2-5; D call uncertain. CDR1 and CDR2 from the germline V gene are MNHEY and SVGAGI. V was cut by 2 bases and J by 5 bases, with 3 bases left in between. This CDR3 contains 11 residues. CDR3 DNA sequence: TGTGCCAGCAGTTACGGCGAGACCCAGTACTTC. Its protein product is CASSYGETQYF.

The V call is TRBV5-1, the J call TRBJ2-3, with 10 bases identical to TRBD2. J lost 6 bases, V lost 2 bases, and 6 bases had no gene match. The CDR3 loop spans 15 amino acids. Germline V CDR1 and CDR2: SGHRS, YFSETQ. The CDR3: CASSFGLAVPDTQYF. CDR3 nucleotides: TGCGCCAGCAGCTTCGGACTAGCGGTCCCTGATACGCAGTATTTT.

The chain uses TRBV18 and TRBJ2-7; D remains ambiguous. V dropped 3 bases and J dropped 2 bases, with 11 bases sitting between them. The CDR3 has 14 amino acids. Germline CDR1 KGHSH, CDR2 LQKENI. CDR3 in DNA: TGTGCCAGCTCACCCGGTAGGTCGGCCTACGAGCAGTACTTC. Translating it yields CASSPGRSAYEQYF.

About this clone: The identical CDR3 is also encoded by other nucleotide sequences in the sample. CDR3 sequence: CAISEVAGDTGELFF. The CDR3 coding sequence is TGTGCCATCAGTGAGGTGGCGGGAGACACCGGGGAGCTGTTTTTT. This sequence joins TRBV10-3 and TRBJ2-2, with 7 bases that match TRBD2. CDR3 length equals 15 residues. Germline CDR1 ENHRY, CDR2 SYGVKD. Trimming removed 2 bases from V and 3 bases from J; junction bases left unmatched: 3.

This rearrangement joins TRBV11-2 to TRBJ2-1; 7 bases match TRBD1. V shed 4 bases, J shed 8 bases, and the junction held 8 bases outside the gene matches. The CDR3 contains 14 residues. The V gene's germline CDR1 is SGHAT and CDR2 FQNNGV. The CDR3 sequence: CASSSTRGGYEQFF. The CDR3 nucleotides read TGTGCCAGCAGCTCGACCCGAGGGGGCTATGAGCAGTTCTTC.

The DNA for the CDR3 is TGTGCCAGCAGCCAATACACTGGGGCCAACGTCCTGACTTTC. This sequence encodes CASSQYTGANVLTF. The chain has TRBV9 and TRBJ2-6, with D unresolved. CDR1 is SGDLS and CDR2 is YYNGEE in the germline V gene. Trimming removed 4 bases at V and 2 bases at J, with 7 bases between. This CDR3 is built from 14 residues.

V gene TRBV28 combines with J gene TRBJ2-7, with D uncertain. Trimming pared 2 bases from V and 1 base from J, leaving 6 bases between. The CDR3 is 13 residues long. Germline V gene data show CDR1 as MDHEN and CDR2 as SYDVKM. The CDR3 DNA sequence: TGTGCCAGCAGTTTAGCGGATTCCTACGAGCAGTACTTC. This translates into CASSLADSYEQYF.

The V and J genes are TRBV11-3 and TRBJ2-1, with 8 positions matching TRBD2. V lost 5 bases and J lost 10; bases outside the gene matches: 10. From germline, CDR1 is SGHNT and CDR2 YENEEA. CDR3 length: 14 amino acids. CDR3 in DNA: TGTGCCAGCAGCCCCTCGGGACTAGAGTACGAGCAGTTCTTC. Amino acid sequence: CASSPSGLEYEQFF.

V and J are TRBV4-1 and TRBJ2-5, with TRBD2 matching 8 bases. J lost 0 bases, V lost 5 bases, and 5 bases had no gene match. CDR1 is MGHRA and CDR2 is YSYEKL in the germline V gene. The CDR3 is made up of 15 amino acids. CDR3 in amino acids: CASSGAGGHQETQYF. Here the CDR3 DNA reads TGCGCCAGCAGCGGGGCGGGGGGTCACCAAGAGACCCAGTACTTC.

This clone was seen just once. The rearrangement links TRBV5-4 to TRBJ2-3; tentative D call: TRBD2 (7 bases). This CDR3 comprises 16 residues. V gave up 6 bases and J gave up 0 bases, with 17 bases separating them. Per the germline V gene, CDR1 is SGHNT and CDR2 is YYREEE (reference sequence). Here the CDR3 DNA reads TGTGCCAGCACCAAAGGGGGGGGAGCTAGCACAGATACGCAGTATTTT. Translating gives CASTKGGGASTDTQYF.

This CDR3 is CASGAVNTEAFF. The CDR3 region has the DNA TGTGCCAGCGGAGCGGTGAACACTGAAGCTTTCTTT. V gene TRBV14 combines with J gene TRBJ1-1; unclear D gene. The CDR3 is 12 amino acids. V lost 8 bases and J lost 0, with 7 bases in between. Looked up from germline, CDR1 is SGHDN and CDR2 is FVKESK.